The sequence of this T cell receptor (beta chain) was determined in a study of T-cell reconstitution after alpha-beta-depleted transplantation in children. Unique molecular identifiers were incorporated during preparation of the TCRbeta library. TCRdb re-called the PCR reads with MiXCR, one entry per CDR3 protein. Of about 200,000 distinct CDR3 sequences in the sample, 5% to 7.5% are singletons; the top ten hold just over 4.5%. Trimming stripped 1 base from V and 5 bases from J, with 6 bases between. This CDR3 has 12 amino acids. Germline loops: CDR1 SEHNR, CDR2 FQNEAQ (reference sequence). This clonotype was counted many times.

This receptor was obtained from a girl less than two years old with combined immunodeficiency, due to receive a stem cell transplant. The sequencing here drew on PBMCs, taken before TCRalphabeta/CD19-depleted stem cell transplant. The chain uses TRBV7-9 and TRBJ2-7; D not resolved. This CDR3 is CASSLVGDEQYF. CDR3 nucleotides: TGTGCCAGCAGCTTAGTTGGGGACGAGCAGTACTTC.